This TCR beta chain was found in a study of cytomegalovirus exposure and HLA in healthy donors. Study outcomes and limitations: TCR beta V segments were, for the most part, productive about 87% or about 30% of the time in an earlier analysis. V segments that were indistinguishable, TRBV6-2 and TRBV6-3 among them, were omitted from analysis.

Both 60 Vbeta primers and 13 Jbeta primers went into the PCR. Original processing methods: An analysis that came later counted roughly 87 million unique TCR beta chains, approximately 10 million shared. The protocol was immunoSEQ multiplex PCR, while the TCRdb copy is restricted to in-frame clones and leaves out a portion. V, J and clone size were drawn from that table, and D and trimming were deduced from the DNA. The sample gives 150,000 to 200,000 clones, 75% to 90% of which show up once; 9.3% is in the top ten. For this clone: Its target is unknown.

This CDR3 is built from 14 residues. Trimming removed 5 bases from V and 6 bases from J; junction bases left unmatched: 6. Germline V CDR1 and CDR2: MNHNY, SVGAGI (reference sequence). The chain employs TRBV6-6 and TRBJ2-3; 9 bases match TRBD2. Sequences were obtained from PBMCs. The receptor's source is a man in his late teens or twenties in good health and CMV-seropositive. In nucleotides, the CDR3 is TGTGCCAGCAGTCCCGGGACTAGCTCGGATACGCAGTATTTT. It codes for CASSPGTSSDTQYF.